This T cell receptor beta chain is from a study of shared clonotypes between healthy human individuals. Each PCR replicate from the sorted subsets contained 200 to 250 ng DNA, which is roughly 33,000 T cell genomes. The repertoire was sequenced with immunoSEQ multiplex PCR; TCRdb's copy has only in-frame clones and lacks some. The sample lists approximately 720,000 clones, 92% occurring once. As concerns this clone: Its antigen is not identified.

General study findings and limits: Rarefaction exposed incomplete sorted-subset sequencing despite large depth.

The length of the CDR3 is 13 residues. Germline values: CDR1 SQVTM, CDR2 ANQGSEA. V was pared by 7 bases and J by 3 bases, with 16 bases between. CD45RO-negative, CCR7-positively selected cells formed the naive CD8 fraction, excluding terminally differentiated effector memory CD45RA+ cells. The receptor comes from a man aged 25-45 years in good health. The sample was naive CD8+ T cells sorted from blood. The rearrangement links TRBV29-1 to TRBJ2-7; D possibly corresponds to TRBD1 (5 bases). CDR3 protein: CSARTYTDYEQYF. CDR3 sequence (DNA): TGCAGCGCCCGGACATACACGGACTACGAGCAGTACTTC.